Described below is a single T cell receptor beta chain sequence and its context. In the original processing: By means of reference gene primer amplification, nucleated cell counts were estimated. Sequencing was performed with immunoSEQ multiplex PCR; in TCRdb, only in-frame clones are kept and a portion is missing. V, J and clone size are taken as reported in that table, and D and trimming were inferred from the DNA itself. The sample records 150,000 to 200,000 clones, 65% to 85% being singletons. This sample was included in a study of blood T cell repertoires in COVID-19. Background on the study: Italy, Spain and the United States were the sources of the convalescent and acute COVID-19 samples. Nucleic acid was either cDNA or gDNA, and it came from T cells, B-cell-depleted T cells, or PBMCs.

The germline V gene encodes CDR1 LNHDA and CDR2 SQIVND (reference sequence). The CDR3 covers 12 residues. The V and J ends lost 3 bases and 6 bases respectively, with 9 bases between them. The chain employs TRBV19 and TRBJ2-7; D is perhaps TRBD1 (6 bases). The clonotype originates from a man aged 55 to 70 with active or convalescent COVID-19. The specimen sequenced was peripheral blood. DNA for the CDR3: TGTGCCAGTAGTATCCAGGGGTTCGAGCAGTACTTC. Protein product: CASSIQGFEQYF.